This T cell receptor beta chain was recorded in a study of identical twins. This clonotype was found many times. The CDR3 spans 14 residues. V gave up 6 bases and J gave up 6 bases, with 15 bases separating them. A single record per CDR3 protein comes from TCRdb applying MiXCR to the 5' RACE reads. The table includes more than 400,000 distinct CDR3 sequences, over 12% detected once. In addition, the sample was reused for a study of yellow fever vaccine responses in identical twins.

The sample was CD4+ T cells sorted from blood. V usage is TRBV12-3 or TRBV12-4 and J usage is TRBJ2-1; the D is unclear. This clonotype was obtained from a woman aged 18-29 years in good health. This CDR3 is CASSLAPVGNEQFF. DNA of the CDR3: TGTGCCAGCAGCCTGGCTCCAGTGGGCAATGAGCAGTTCTTC.